Each of the 19 T cell receptor beta chains below was sequenced from the same sample in a study of cytomegalovirus exposure and HLA in healthy donors. Only in-frame clones appear in the TCRdb table, and some are missing; sequencing was by immunoSEQ multiplex PCR. This sample carries 90,000 or so clones, 85% of them seen once, and the ten largest clones take 20% to 25%. The source material was PBMCs. The receptors here all came from a man between 18 and 29 years old in good health and CMV-seropositive.

This rearrangement joins TRBV19 to TRBJ2-1, with TRBD2 matching over 13 bases. The CDR3 is made up of 15 amino acids. The V and J ends lost 4 bases and 9 bases, in that order; junction bases with no gene match: 6. The V gene's germline CDR1 is LNHDA and CDR2 SQIVND (reference sequence). CDR3 bases: TGTGCCAGTAGTACCACTAGCGGGAGGGGCGGTGAGCAGTTCTTC. Translated, it gives CASSTTSGRGGEQFF.

V and J are TRBV11-3 and TRBJ2-2, with 8 bases identical to TRBD2. Germline-derived CDR1 and CDR2 are SGHNT and YENEEA. V was pared by 0 bases and J by 8 bases, with 8 bases of the junction left unmatched. This CDR3 is built from 16 residues. The CDR3 spells CASSLESAGVSGELFF. The CDR3 DNA reads as TGTGCCAGCAGCTTAGAATCAGCGGGAGTATCTGGGGAGCTGTTTTTT.

Turning to this clone: A junction end diverges from the germline sequence, so it may reflect a read error. This chain uses TRBV4-1 with TRBJ2-7; TRBD2 aligns across 9 bases. The CDR3 covers 16 residues. CDR1 and CDR2 (germline): MGHRA, YSYEKL. The CDR3 protein is CASSQEASGEGHEQYF. The DNA for the CDR3 is TGTGCCAGCAGCCAAGAGGCTAGCGGGGAGGGTCACGAGCAGTACTTC.

The V and J genes are TRBV27 and TRBJ2-7; 7 bases are a match to TRBD2. The J segment lost 0 bases and the V segment lost 5 bases, leaving 7 bases of the junction unmatched. Germline V lookup: CDR1 MNHEY, CDR2 SMNVEV (reference sequence). The CDR3 sequence is 15 residues long. CDR3 coding DNA: TGTGCCAGCAGTGCCCGGGGAGGGAGCTCCTACGAGCAGTACGTC. It is translated as CASSARGGSSYEQYV.

V and J are TRBV7-9 and TRBJ2-1, with unresolved D. The CDR3 extends over 11 amino acids. V was cut by 4 bases and J by 14 bases, with 12 bases left in between. Germline CDR1 and CDR2: SEHNR and FQNEAQ (reference sequence). The CDR3 sequence is CASSSGSVEFF. CDR3 bases: TGTGCCAGCAGCTCAGGTTCTGTGGAGTTCTTC.

J is TRBJ2-1 and V is TRBV7-3; 9 bases agree with TRBD2. This CDR3 has 18 amino acids. The V gene end was trimmed by 1 base and the J gene end by 4 bases; junction bases not matched to a gene: 11. The germline V gene has CDR1 SGHTA and CDR2 FQGTGA. The chain's CDR3 is CASSLRVVAGGHYNEQFF. In nucleotides, the CDR3 is TGTGCCAGCAGCTTAAGGGTTGTGGCGGGAGGGCATTACAATGAGCAGTTCTTC.

V is TRBV11-2 and J is TRBJ2-2; TRBD2 aligns across 7 bases. The trim removed 1 base at V and 7 bases at J, leaving 3 bases unmatched. Per the germline V gene, CDR1 is SGHAT and CDR2 is FQNNGV. This CDR3 region has 14 residues. CDR3 sequence (DNA): TGTGCCAGCAGCTTAGGGCGGGGGTACGGGGAGCTGTTTTTT. Translated, it gives CASSLGRGYGELFF.

The chain links TRBV11-2 to TRBJ2-1, with D tentatively TRBD2 (5 bases). This CDR3 is 13 amino acids long. Germline loops: CDR1 SGHAT, CDR2 FQNNGV. The V gene lost 4 bases and the J gene lost 12 bases, with 16 bases spanning the gap. The CDR3 coding sequence is TGTGCCAGCAGCTCAGCCCGGGCGGGTGGGCAGTTCTTC. Residues: CASSSARAGGQFF. Filled out from reference TRBV11-2 and TRBJ2-1, the complete variable domain reads EAGVAQSPRYKIIEKRQSVAFWCNPISGHATLYWYQQILGQGPKLLIQFQNNGVVDDSQLPKDRFSAERLKGVDSTLKIQPAKLEDSAVYLCASSSARAGGQFFGPGTRLTVL.

The V gene is TRBV5-6, the J gene TRBJ2-7, with TRBD1 identical over 12 bases. CDR3 length: 15 residues. The germline V gene has CDR1 SGHDT and CDR2 YYEEEE. The junction had 9 bases not matched to a gene; V was cut back by 5 bases and J by 6 bases. CDR3 residues: CASRTGQGAISEQYV. In DNA form, the CDR3 reads TGTGCCAGCAGGACGGGACAGGGGGCAATTTCCGAGCAGTACGTC.

The chain joins TRBV6-5 to TRBJ1-1, with 8 bases aligning to TRBD1. Germline values: CDR1 MNHEY, CDR2 SVGAGI. V was pared by 5 bases and J by 4 bases, with 9 bases of the junction left unmatched. The CDR3 is 15 amino acids. The CDR3 DNA reads TGTGCCAGCAGTGCCTTACAGGGGGTGGGCACTGAAGCTTTCTTT. Translation gives CASSALQGVGTEAFF.

This chain connects TRBV5-1 to TRBJ2-3, with D perhaps matching TRBD1 (5 bases). This CDR3 has 14 amino acids. Germline loops: CDR1 SGHRS, CDR2 YFSETQ. The V gene lost 4 bases and the J gene lost 4 bases, with 13 bases spanning the gap. The CDR3 is CASSARGLADTQYF. The CDR3 DNA follows: TGCGCCAGCAGCGCTAGGGGTCTCGCAGATACGCAGTATTTT.

This clone has more than one count but fewer than ten. The chain uses TRBV5-1 and TRBJ1-2; 11 bases agree with TRBD1. Looked up from germline, CDR1 is SGHRS and CDR2 is YFSETQ. V was pared by 0 bases and J by 3 bases, with 4 bases of the junction left unmatched. The CDR3 covers 16 residues. In nucleotides, the CDR3 is TGCGCCAGCAGCTTGGAGGGACAGGGGGTTTACTATGGCTACACCTTC. Its protein is CASSLEGQGVYYGYTF.

This clone has ten or more counts. The chain combines TRBV10-3 with TRBJ2-2; 8 bases agree with TRBD2. CDR1 and CDR2 (germline): ENHRY, SYGVKD. The CDR3 is 14 amino acids. Losses at the gene ends were 2 bases for V and 6 bases for J; bases not matched to a gene: 2. The CDR3, as DNA: TGTGCCATCAGTGAGCGGGAGGGCCCCGGGGAGCTGTTTTTT. This encodes CAISEREGPGELFF.

The V call is TRBV30, the J call TRBJ2-7, with D possibly TRBD1 on 6 matching bases. Per the germline V gene, CDR1 is GTSNPN and CDR2 is SVGIG (reference sequence). V was cut by 2 bases and J by 2 bases, with 13 bases left in between. This CDR3 contains 14 residues. The CDR3 coding sequence is TGTGCCTGGAGTTCAGGGGTCGGGACCTACGAGCAGTACTTC. Protein product: CAWSSGVGTYEQYF. The whole variable domain, filled in from reference TRBV30 and TRBJ2-7, reads SQTIHQWPATLVQPVGSPLSLECTVEGTSNPNLYWYRQAAGRGLQLLFYSVGIGQISSEVPQNLSASRPQDRQFILSSKKLLLSDSGFYLCAWSSGVGTYEQYFGPGTRLTVT.

Relative to its sample, this clone is medium-sized. The chain has TRBV5-5 and TRBJ2-7; unclear D gene. The CDR3 extends over 14 amino acids. Germline CDR1 is SGHKS and CDR2 is YYEKEE (reference sequence). V lost 1 base and J lost 4, with 12 bases in between. The CDR3 protein is CASSLSQADYEQYF. In nucleotides, the CDR3 is TGTGCCAGCAGCTTGAGCCAGGCTGATTACGAGCAGTACTTC.

The V call is TRBV11-2, the J call TRBJ2-1; TRBD2 aligns across 15 bases. Per germline, CDR1 SGHAT and CDR2 FQNNGV. The V segment lost 5 bases and the J segment 6 bases; nucleotides outside the gene matches: 11. This CDR3 comprises 18 residues. In nucleotides, the CDR3 is TGTGCCAGCAGCGAAAGGTCCGTGGGACTAGCGGGAGGCAATGAGCAGTTCTTC. Translating it yields CASSERSVGLAGGNEQFF.

This chain joins TRBV4-1 and TRBJ2-5, with TRBD2 matching over 8 bases. With 2 bases clipped from V and 1 base from J, the junction kept 9 bases outside the gene matches. CDR3 length: 17 amino acids. The germline V gene has CDR1 MGHRA and CDR2 YSYEKL. CDR3 in DNA: TGCGCCAGCAGCCAACGACTAGCGCTTACCCTCCAAGAGACCCAGTACTTC. This sequence encodes CASSQRLALTLQETQYF.

This sequence joins TRBV6-1 and TRBJ2-2, with D hard to call. The CDR3 loop spans 15 amino acids. Germline V gene lookup returns CDR1 MNHNS and CDR2 SASEGT. Deletions cut 6 bases from V and 1 base from J, with 12 bases between. The CDR3 loop reads CASSARTLNTGELFF. DNA for the CDR3: TGTGCCAGCAGCGCGCGTACTCTGAACACCGGGGAGCTGTTTTTT.

The J gene is TRBJ2-5, the V gene TRBV5-8; 10 bases align to TRBD2. Germline V gene lookup returns CDR1 SGHTS and CDR2 YDEGEE. The CDR3 loop spans 16 amino acids. Losses at the gene ends were 3 bases for V and 1 base for J; bases not matched to a gene: 6. DNA of the CDR3: TGTGCCAGCAGCTCGGGACTAGCGAATATCCAAGAGACCCAGTACTTC. Translating gives CASSSGLANIQETQYF.